The 25 T cell receptor beta chains listed next were all sequenced from one sample in a study of blood T cell repertoires in COVID-19. Generated by immunoSEQ multiplex PCR, the TCRdb table keeps only in-frame clones and is missing some. The sample has 45,000 to 50,000 clones, roughly nine tenths seen once. The sequenced material came from peripheral blood. The receptors stem from a human donor in a cohort sampled during active COVID-19.

The V and J genes are TRBV18 and TRBJ2-7; D is unclear. The V and J ends lost 3 bases and 1 base respectively, with 10 bases between them. This CDR3 contains 14 residues. CDR1 is KGHSH and CDR2 is LQKENI in the germline V gene. The DNA of the CDR3 is TGTGCCAGCTCACCCATCCCAGGTTCCTACGAGCAGTACTTC. Translated, it gives CASSPIPGSYEQYF.

The chain couples TRBV6-5 to TRBJ2-3, with TRBD1 as a possible D gene (6 bases). Germline assignment: CDR1 MNHEY and CDR2 SVGAGI. Trimming left V 6 bases short and J 4 bases short, with 14 bases between. The CDR3 is 14 residues long. CDR3 bases: TGTGCCAGCAGGATACAGGGACCGTCAGATACGCAGTATTTT. Amino acids: CASRIQGPSDTQYF.

J is TRBJ1-6 and V is TRBV19, with unresolved D. Trimming cost V 6 bases and J 7 bases, with 10 bases left between them. The germline V gene has CDR1 LNHDA and CDR2 SQIVND (reference sequence). The CDR3 runs 13 residues. CDR3 loop: CASSPQANSPLHF. The CDR3 DNA follows: TGTGCCAGTAGCCCCCAGGCGAATTCACCCCTCCACTTT. The full variable domain, with the rest looked up from reference TRBV19 and TRBJ1-6, is DGGITQSPKYLFRKEGQNVTLSCEQNLNHDAMYWYRQDPGQGLRLIYYSQIVNDFQKGDIAEGYSVSREKKESFPLTVTSAQKNPTAFYLCASSPQANSPLHFGNGTRLTVT.

As DNA, the CDR3 is TGTGCCAGCTTCCCCCGGGACAGGGCGGGCTACGAGCAGTACTTC. Protein sequence: CASFPRDRAGYEQYF. The rearrangement links TRBV7-3 to TRBJ2-7; 9 bases map to TRBD1. CDR3 length: 15 residues. CDR1 is SGHTA and CDR2 is FQGTGA in the germline V gene. V was clipped by 8 bases and J by 3 bases; unmatched bases: 11.

The V and J genes are TRBV6-5 and TRBJ1-5; D remains unclear. The V gene lost 6 bases and the J gene lost 0 bases, with 12 bases spanning the gap. There are 15 residues in the CDR3. CDR1 is MNHEY and CDR2 is SVGAGI in the germline V gene. The CDR3 loop reads CASSPTLTSNQPQHF. The DNA for the CDR3 is TGTGCCAGCAGCCCGACTTTAACTAGCAATCAGCCCCAGCATTTT.

A remark on this clone: Within the sample, other DNA sequences also encode this same CDR3. The chain joins TRBV5-6 to TRBJ1-5; 7 nucleotides agree with TRBD1. There are 15 residues in the CDR3. Germline V gene data show CDR1 as SGHDT and CDR2 as YYEEEE. V dropped 4 bases and J dropped 0; count of bases not matched to a gene: 4. This CDR3 is CASSLRGYSNQPQHF. The CDR3 nucleotides read TGTGCCAGCAGCCTCAGGGGGTATAGCAATCAGCCCCAGCATTTT.

The chain couples TRBV7-3 to TRBJ2-7; a possible D gene is TRBD2 (6 bases). CDR3 length: 14 residues. Trimming shortened V by 2 bases and J by 2 bases, and 10 bases separated the two germline ends. Germline V gene sequence: CDR1 SGHTA, CDR2 FQGTGA. The CDR3 bases are TGTGCCAGCAGCTTATCGAGGACTACCTACGAGCAGTACTTC. Translating gives CASSLSRTTYEQYF. The variable domain in full, completed from reference TRBV7-3 and TRBJ2-7, reads GAGVSQTPSNKVTEKGKYVELRCDPISGHTALYWYRQSLGQGPEFLIYFQGTGAADDSGLPNDRFFAVRPEGSVSTLKIQRTERGDSAVYLCASSLSRTTYEQYFGPGTRLTVT.

This rearrangement joins TRBV27 to TRBJ2-7; D gene ambiguous. This CDR3 region has 15 residues. Germline CDR1 and CDR2: MNHEY and SMNVEV (reference sequence). The V gene lost 0 bases and the J gene lost 3 bases, with 12 bases spanning the gap. The CDR3 sequence is CASSLSETVFYEQYF. CDR3 in DNA: TGTGCCAGCAGTTTATCCGAAACAGTCTTCTACGAGCAGTACTTC.

This clone was counted a single time. V gene TRBV6-4 combines with J gene TRBJ1-2; possible D gene TRBD1, 6 bases. The V end lost 0 bases, the J end lost 4 bases, and 18 bases lay between the germline ends. In germline, CDR1 is MRHNA, CDR2 SNTAGT. The CDR3 runs to 17 residues. The CDR3 nucleotides are TGTGCCAGCAGTGACTCTCCTGGACAGCCCCAAGGCTATGGCTACACCTTC. Translated, it gives CASSDSPGQPQGYGYTF.

This chain links TRBV9 with TRBJ1-1; TRBD1 matches at 7 bases. The CDR3 is 14 amino acids. Germline V gene data show CDR1 as SGDLS and CDR2 as YYNGEE. J was trimmed by 0 bases and V by 5 bases; bases with no gene match: 4. CDR3 protein: CASRAGGVNTEAFF. The CDR3 DNA is TGTGCCAGCAGAGCAGGGGGAGTGAACACTGAAGCTTTCTTT.

V usage is TRBV9 and J usage is TRBJ1-6; D is uncertain. Looked up from germline, CDR1 is SGDLS and CDR2 is YYNGEE. V shed 3 bases and J shed 0 bases, with 7 bases lying between them. CDR3 length: 15 amino acids. CDR3 sequence (DNA): TGTGCCAGCAGCGAGAGGAGCTCCTATAATTCACCCCTCCACTTT. This sequence encodes CASSERSSYNSPLHF.

This clone was seen a single time. The genes are TRBV30 and TRBJ1-5; tentatively, D is TRBD1 (5 bases). This CDR3 is built from 14 residues. Between the trimmed V and J ends, which lost 0 bases and 11 bases, there was a span of 17 bases. Germline values: CDR1 GTSNPN, CDR2 SVGIG (reference sequence). The CDR3 loop reads CAWSVDPLGQAQHF. The CDR3 DNA follows: TGTGCCTGGAGTGTAGACCCCTTGGGGCAGGCCCAGCATTTT.

This chain connects TRBV7-2 to TRBJ1-2, with D maybe TRBD1 (5 bases). CDR3 size: 13 residues. Trimming shortened V by 8 bases and J by 7 bases, and 17 bases separated the two germline ends. CDR1 SGHTA and CDR2 FQGNSA come from the germline V gene. The CDR3 loop reads CASSPPGGGGYTF. The CDR3 coding sequence is TGTGCCAGCTCCCCCCCCGGGGGGGGTGGCTACACCTTC.

This CDR3 reads CASSDPPSGGADTQYF. CDR3 sequence (DNA): TGTGCCAGCAGCGACCCCCCTAGCGGGGGGGCAGATACGCAGTATTTT. The chain uses TRBV9 and TRBJ2-3; TRBD2 matches at 12 bases. V lost 3 bases and J lost 4; bases outside the gene matches: 6. Germline CDR1 reads SGDLS; CDR2 reads YYNGEE. The CDR3 has 16 amino acids.

The chain couples TRBV2 to TRBJ1-2; 7 bases align to TRBD1. V shed 5 bases and J 5 bases; nucleotides not matched to a gene: 8. The germline CDR1 and CDR2 sequences are SNHLY and FYNNEI. The CDR3 totals 14 residues. Written as DNA, the CDR3 is TGTGCCAGCAGTTCGGGACAGTTTTTATATGGCTACACCTTC. Translation gives CASSSGQFLYGYTF.

In its sample, this clone was seen once. The chain recombines TRBV3-1 (or the pseudogene TRBV3-2) with TRBJ2-7; 10 nucleotides line up with TRBD2. Per germline, CDR1 LGHDT and CDR2 YNNKEL (reference sequence). CDR3 length equals 16 residues. J lost 6 bases, V lost 2 bases, and 10 bases had no gene match. The CDR3 DNA reads TGTGCCAGCAGCCAATTGGTACCGGGACTAGCGATCGAGCAGTACTTC. Translated: CASSQLVPGLAIEQYF.

This clone was seen just once. This CDR3 is CASSSGLAGGLSEQFF. The CDR3 DNA sequence: TGTGCCAGCAGCTCCGGACTAGCGGGGGGGCTAAGTGAGCAGTTCTTC. The rearrangement joins TRBV7-3 to TRBJ2-1; 15 bases line up with TRBD2. The CDR3 sequence is 16 residues long. CDR1 is SGHTA and CDR2 is FQGTGA in the germline V gene. J was trimmed by 9 bases and V by 4 bases; bases with no gene match: 7.

This rearrangement joins TRBV6-5 to TRBJ2-3, with D possibly matching TRBD2 (5 bases). CDR1 and CDR2 from the germline V gene are MNHEY and SVGAGI. This CDR3 comprises 14 residues. Between the trimmed V and J ends, which lost 11 bases and 2 bases, there was a span of 17 bases. The CDR3: CASRPGIVTDTQYF. CDR3 nucleotides: TGTGCCTCCCGACCGGGAATCGTCACAGATACGCAGTATTTT.

V gene TRBV29-1 combines with J gene TRBJ1-5, with 7 bases that match TRBD1. The V segment lost 6 bases and the J segment 4 bases; nucleotides outside the gene matches: 6. There are 13 residues in the CDR3. Germline-derived CDR1 and CDR2 are SQVTM and ANQGSEA. The CDR3 DNA reads as TGCAGCGTGAGGACAGGCCTTAATCAGCCCCAGCATTTT. It yields the protein CSVRTGLNQPQHF.

The chain couples TRBV13 to TRBJ2-1; 8 bases line up with TRBD2. This CDR3 has 16 residues. Germline-derived CDR1 and CDR2 are PRHDT and FYEKMQ (reference sequence). After removal of 5 bases from V and 8 bases from J, the junction contained 14 bases not matched to a gene. The CDR3 sequence is CASSRRTGTRGYEQFF. The CDR3 DNA sequence: TGTGCCAGCAGCCGTCGCACTGGGACTAGGGGGTATGAGCAGTTCTTC.

The rearrangement joins TRBV3-1 (or the pseudogene TRBV3-2) to TRBJ2-7, with 9 bases fitting TRBD2. Per the germline V gene, CDR1 is LGHDT and CDR2 is YNNKEL (reference sequence). There are 14 residues in the CDR3. Trimming removed 4 bases from V and 0 bases from J; junction bases left unmatched: 1. For the CDR3, the DNA is TGTGCCAGCAGCCTAGCGGGGGCCTCCTACGAGCAGTACTTC. Its protein product is CASSLAGASYEQYF.

This chain joins TRBV27 and TRBJ2-3; weak D call: TRBD2 (6 bases). The CDR3 is made up of 16 amino acids. Germline V gene sequence: CDR1 MNHEY, CDR2 SMNVEV (reference sequence). Trimming took 6 bases from V and 3 from J, leaving 19 bases between them. The CDR3 region is CASRAPLEGRTDTQYF. CDR3 DNA: TGTGCCAGCAGAGCACCTCTAGAGGGGAGGACAGATACGCAGTATTTT.

The chain has TRBV9 and TRBJ2-2; D gene unclear. The germline gives CDR1 SGDLS, CDR2 YYNGEE. V dropped 0 bases and J dropped 4 bases, with 7 bases sitting between them. CDR3 length: 14 amino acids. In DNA form, the CDR3 reads TGTGCCAGCAGCGTAGGTACGAGCACCGGGGAGCTGTTTTTT. This translates into CASSVGTSTGELFF.

The chain employs TRBV12-3 or TRBV12-4 and TRBJ2-1, with D tentatively TRBD1 (5 bases). Trimming removed 2 bases from V and 10 bases from J, with 12 bases in between. The CDR3 consists of 13 residues. The CDR3 region has the DNA TGTGCCAGCAGTTTATTGGCTACAGGAGAGCAGTTCTTC. It specifies CASSLLATGEQFF.

This chain connects TRBV7-6 to TRBJ2-7; D possibly corresponds to TRBD1 (5 bases). V lost 1 base to trimming and J lost 0 bases, with 16 bases between them. CDR3 size: 17 residues. Germline V lookup: CDR1 SGHVS, CDR2 FNYEAQ. CDR3 amino acids: CASSLDPPGSSSYEQYF. As DNA, the CDR3 is TGTGCCAGCAGCTTAGATCCCCCAGGGTCAAGCTCCTACGAGCAGTACTTC.